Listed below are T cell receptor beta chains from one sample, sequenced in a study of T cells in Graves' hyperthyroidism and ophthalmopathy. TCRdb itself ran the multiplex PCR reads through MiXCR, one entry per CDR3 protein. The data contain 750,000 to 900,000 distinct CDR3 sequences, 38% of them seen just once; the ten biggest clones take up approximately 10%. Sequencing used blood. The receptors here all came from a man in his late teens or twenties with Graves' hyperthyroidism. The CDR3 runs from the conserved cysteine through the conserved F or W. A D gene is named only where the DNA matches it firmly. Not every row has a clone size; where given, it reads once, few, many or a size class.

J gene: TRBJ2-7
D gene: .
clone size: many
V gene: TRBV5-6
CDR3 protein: CASSSTGGKYEQYF
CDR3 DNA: TGTGCCAGCAGCTCGACAGGAGGAAAGTACGAGCAGTACTTC

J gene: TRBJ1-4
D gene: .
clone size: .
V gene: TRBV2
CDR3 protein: CASSAKRANEKLFF
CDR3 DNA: TGTGCCAGCAGTGCGAAGAGGGCTAATGAAAAACTGTTTTTT

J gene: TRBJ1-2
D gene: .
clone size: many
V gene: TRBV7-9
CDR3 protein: CASSFGQGKDGYTF
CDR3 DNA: TGTGCCAGCAGCTTTGGGCAGGGGAAGGATGGCTACACCTTC

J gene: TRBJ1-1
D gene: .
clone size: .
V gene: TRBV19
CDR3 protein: CASRPIGLNTEAFF
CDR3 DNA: TGTGCCAGTCGCCCCATTGGACTGAACACTGAAGCTTTCTTT

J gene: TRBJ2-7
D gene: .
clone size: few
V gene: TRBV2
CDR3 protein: CASSYLAHEQYF
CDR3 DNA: TGTGCCAGCAGCTATCTAGCGCACGAGCAGTACTTC

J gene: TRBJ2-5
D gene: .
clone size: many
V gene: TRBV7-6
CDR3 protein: CASSWTRQETQYF
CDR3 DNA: TGTGCCAGCAGCTGGACACGTCAAGAGACCCAGTACTTC

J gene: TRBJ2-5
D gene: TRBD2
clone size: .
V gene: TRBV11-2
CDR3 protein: CASSLSPSGQETQYF
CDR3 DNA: TGTGCCAGCAGCTTGAGTCCTAGCGGTCAAGAGACCCAGTACTTC

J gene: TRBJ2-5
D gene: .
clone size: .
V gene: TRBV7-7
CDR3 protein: CARATRSQETQYF
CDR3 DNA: TGTGCTAGAGCGACTCGTAGCCAAGAGACCCAGTACTTC

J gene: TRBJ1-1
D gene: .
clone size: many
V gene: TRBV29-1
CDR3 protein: CSVHGGGNTEAFF
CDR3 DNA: TGCAGCGTTCATGGGGGCGGGAACACTGAAGCTTTCTTT

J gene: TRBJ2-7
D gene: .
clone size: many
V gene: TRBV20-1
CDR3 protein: CDLSSYEQYF
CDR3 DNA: TGCGACCTTAGCTCCTACGAGCAGTACTTC

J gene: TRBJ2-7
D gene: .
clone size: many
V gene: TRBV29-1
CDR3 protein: CSVRDPDNYEQYF
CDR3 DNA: TGCAGCGTGCGAGACCCGGACAACTACGAGCAGTACTTC

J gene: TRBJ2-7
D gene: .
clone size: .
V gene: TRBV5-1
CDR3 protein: CASSLEVNEQYF
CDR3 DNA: TGCGCCAGCAGCTTGGAAGTGAACGAGCAGTACTTC

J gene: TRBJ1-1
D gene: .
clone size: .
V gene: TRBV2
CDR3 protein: CASSEIRDTEAFF
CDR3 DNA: TGTGCCAGCAGTGAAATCAGGGACACTGAAGCTTTCTTT

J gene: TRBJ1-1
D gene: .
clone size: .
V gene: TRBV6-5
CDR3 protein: CASSYGEGAEAFF
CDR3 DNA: TGTGCCAGCAGTTATGGGGAGGGAGCTGAAGCTTTCTTT

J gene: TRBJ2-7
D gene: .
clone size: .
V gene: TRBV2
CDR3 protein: CASLRDNRNEQYF
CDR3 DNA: TGTGCCAGCCTCCGGGACAATCGGAACGAGCAGTACTTC

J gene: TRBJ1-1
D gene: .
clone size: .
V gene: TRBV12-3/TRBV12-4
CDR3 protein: CASSPPDRSYTEAFF
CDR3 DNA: TGTGCCAGCAGTCCGCCGGACAGAAGTTACACTGAAGCTTTCTTT

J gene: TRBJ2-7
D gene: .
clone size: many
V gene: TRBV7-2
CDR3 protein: CASSSRGPTEQYF
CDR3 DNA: TGTGCCAGCAGCTCTAGGGGCCCGACAGAGCAGTACTTC

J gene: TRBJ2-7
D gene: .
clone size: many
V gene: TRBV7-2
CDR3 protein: CASSLGPSSHEQYF
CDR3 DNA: TGTGCCAGCAGCTTAGGGCCAAGTTCGCACGAGCAGTACTTC

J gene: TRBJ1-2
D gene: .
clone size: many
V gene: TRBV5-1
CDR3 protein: CASSLEQGNGYGYTF
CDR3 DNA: TGCGCCAGCAGCTTGGAACAGGGCAACGGCTATGGCTACACCTTC

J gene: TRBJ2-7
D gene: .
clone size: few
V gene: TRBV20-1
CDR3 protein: CSARDAAYEQYF
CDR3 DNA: TGCAGTGCTAGAGATGCGGCCTACGAGCAGTACTTC

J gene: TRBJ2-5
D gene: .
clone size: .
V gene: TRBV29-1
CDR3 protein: CSITGQKKETQYF
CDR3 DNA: TGCAGCATAACAGGGCAGAAAAAGGAGACCCAGTACTTC

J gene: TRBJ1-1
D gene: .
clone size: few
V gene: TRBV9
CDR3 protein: CASSLLGGGNTEAFF
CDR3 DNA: TGTGCCAGCAGCCTACTCGGCGGCGGGAACACTGAAGCTTTCTTT

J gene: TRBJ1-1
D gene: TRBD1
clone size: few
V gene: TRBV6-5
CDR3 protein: CASSRPGQGGKAFF
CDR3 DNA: TGTGCCAGCAGCCGTCCGGGACAGGGGGGCAAAGCTTTCTTT

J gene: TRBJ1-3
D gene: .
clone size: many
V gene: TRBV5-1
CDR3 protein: CASSLAPGTGNTIYF
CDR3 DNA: TGTGCCAGCAGCTTAGCGCCAGGAACTGGAAACACCATATATTTT

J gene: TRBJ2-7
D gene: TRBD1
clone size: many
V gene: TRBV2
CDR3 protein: CASSEVDRYEQYF
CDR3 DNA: TGTGCCAGCAGTGAGGTGGACAGGTACGAGCAGTACTTC

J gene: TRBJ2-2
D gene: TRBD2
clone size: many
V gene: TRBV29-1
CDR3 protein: CSPLGLAVNTGELFF
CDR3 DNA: TGCAGCCCCCTTGGGCTAGCGGTGAACACCGGGGAGCTGTTTTTT

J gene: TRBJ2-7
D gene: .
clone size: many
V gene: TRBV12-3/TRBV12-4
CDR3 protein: CASGPQGAYEQYF
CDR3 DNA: TGTGCCAGCGGACCTCAGGGAGCCTACGAGCAGTACTTC

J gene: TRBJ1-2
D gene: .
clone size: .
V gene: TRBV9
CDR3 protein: CASRMTRGGLYYGYTF
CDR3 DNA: TGTGCCAGCAGGATGACTAGGGGGGGCTTGTACTATGGCTACACCTTC

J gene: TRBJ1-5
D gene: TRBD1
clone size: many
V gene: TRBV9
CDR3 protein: CASSVAEGAGQPQHF
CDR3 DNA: TGTGCCAGCAGCGTAGCGGAGGGGGCAGGCCAGCCCCAGCATTTT